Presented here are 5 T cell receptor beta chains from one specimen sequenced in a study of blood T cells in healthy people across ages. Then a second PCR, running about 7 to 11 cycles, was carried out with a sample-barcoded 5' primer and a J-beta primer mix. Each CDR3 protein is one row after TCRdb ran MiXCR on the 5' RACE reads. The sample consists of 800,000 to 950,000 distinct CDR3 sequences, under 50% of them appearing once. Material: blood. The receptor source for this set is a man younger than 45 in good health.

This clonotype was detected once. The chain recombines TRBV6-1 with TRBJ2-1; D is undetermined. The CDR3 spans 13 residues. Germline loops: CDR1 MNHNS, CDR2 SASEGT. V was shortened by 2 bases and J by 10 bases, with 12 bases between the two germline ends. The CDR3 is CASSESSIGEQFF. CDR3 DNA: TGTGCCAGCAGTGAAAGCTCCATTGGGGAGCAGTTCTTC.

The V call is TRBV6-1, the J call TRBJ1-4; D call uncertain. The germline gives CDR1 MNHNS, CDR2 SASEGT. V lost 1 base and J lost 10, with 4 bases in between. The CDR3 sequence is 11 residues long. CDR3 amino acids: CASSEGPKLFF. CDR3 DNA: TGTGCCAGCAGTGAAGGACCAAAACTGTTTTTT.

Written as DNA, the CDR3 is TGTGCCAGCAGCCAAGACGCGGGTCGCACAGATACGCAGTATTTT. Its translation: CASSQDAGRTDTQYF. The V gene is TRBV3-1, the J gene TRBJ2-3; maybe TRBD2 (5 bases). V was cut by 0 bases and J by 1 base, with 8 bases left in between. In germline, CDR1 is LGHDT, CDR2 YNNKEL (reference sequence). The CDR3 sequence is 15 residues long.

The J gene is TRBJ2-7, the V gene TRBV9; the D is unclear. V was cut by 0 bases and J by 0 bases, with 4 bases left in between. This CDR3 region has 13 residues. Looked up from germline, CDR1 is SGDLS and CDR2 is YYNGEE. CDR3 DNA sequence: TGTGCCAGCAGCGTAGGCCACTCCTACGAGCAGTACTTC. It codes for CASSVGHSYEQYF. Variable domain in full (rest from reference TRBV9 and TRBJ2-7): DSGVTQTPKHLITATGQRVTLRCSPRSGDLSVYWYQQSLDQGLQFLIQYYNGEERAKGNILERFSAQQFPDLHSELNLSSLELGDSALYFCASSVGHSYEQYFGPGTRLTVT.

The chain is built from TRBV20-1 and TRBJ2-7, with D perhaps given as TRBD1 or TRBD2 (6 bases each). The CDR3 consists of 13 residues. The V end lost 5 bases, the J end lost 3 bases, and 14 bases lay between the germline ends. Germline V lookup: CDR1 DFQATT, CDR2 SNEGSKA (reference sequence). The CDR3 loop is CSAYLGGIYEQYF. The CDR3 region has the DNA TGCAGTGCTTACCTAGGGGGGATCTACGAGCAGTACTTC.